Shown below are 21 T cell receptor beta chains from a single sample sequenced in a study of response to subunit inactivated influenza vaccine (dated 2018 in TCRdb). The protocol used for the library was RT-PCR. The sequencer was an Illumina HiSeq 2500. TCRdb redid the processing of the public reads, applying fastp at Q25 and MiXCR, and retained in-frame beta chains. Under each unique CDR3 protein, matching rows form one entry showing the most common genes and DNA. A total of approximately 680,000 distinct CDR3 sequences appear in this sample, approximately 14% of them only once. Together, the top ten hold roughly 12% of the sample. Sequences were derived from PBMCs from blood, sampled roughly 12 days after vaccination. The receptors originated from a man aged 45-60 years who received an inactivated influenza vaccine. Donor details come from another sample of the same person, matched by shared clones.

This clonotype was counted a few times. This chain joins TRBV2 and TRBJ2-3; 9 nucleotides match TRBD2. J was trimmed by 2 bases and V by 1 base; bases with no gene match: 16. Germline V lookup: CDR1 SNHLY, CDR2 FYNNEI. This CDR3 spans 20 amino acids. CDR3 in DNA: TGTGCCAGCAGTGAAGGTTTTGGAGCTAGCGGGATACGATACACAGATACGCAGTATTTT. This codes for CASSEGFGASGIRYTDTQYF.

A few counts support this clonotype. V usage is TRBV11-2 and J usage is TRBJ1-1; D ambiguous. Germline assignment: CDR1 SGHAT and CDR2 FQNNGV. The CDR3 has 15 residues. V was cut by 1 base and J by 0 bases, with 9 bases left in between. For the CDR3, the DNA is TGTGCCAGCAGCTTAGTGGCAGGCGTGAACACTGAAGCTTTCTTT. Its translation is CASSLVAGVNTEAFF.

This clonotype has a handful of counts. The chain carries TRBV5-1 and TRBJ1-1; D is ambiguous. The CDR3 spans 13 residues. The germline gives CDR1 SGHRS, CDR2 YFSETQ. The V gene lost 2 bases and the J gene lost 4 bases, with 9 bases spanning the gap. CDR3 in DNA: TGCGCCAGCAGCTTAGAGATAGGCACTGAAGCTTTCTTT. Its translation is CASSLEIGTEAFF.

This clonotype occurred a few times. V gene TRBV19 combines with J gene TRBJ2-1; 10 bases are a match to TRBD2. Germline CDR1 and CDR2: LNHDA and SQIVND (reference sequence). This CDR3 spans 17 amino acids. V was pared by 6 bases and J by 8 bases, with 16 bases of the junction left unmatched. The chain's CDR3 is CASSPVPLAGNVYEQFF. For the CDR3, the DNA is TGTGCCAGTAGCCCCGTCCCACTAGCGGGGAACGTCTATGAGCAGTTCTTC.

This clonotype was picked up a small number of times. In nucleotides, the CDR3 is TGTGCCTGGGAGCGGGCCTACGAGCAGTACTTC. Protein: CAWERAYEQYF. The chain is built from TRBV30 and TRBJ2-7; the D gene is possibly TRBD2 (6 bases). The CDR3 has 11 amino acids. Germline-derived CDR1 and CDR2 are GTSNPN and SVGIG (reference sequence). Trimming removed 5 bases at V and 2 bases at J, with 7 bases between.

The chain employs TRBV7-9 and TRBJ2-1, with D possibly being TRBD1 (5 bases). V lost 5 bases to trimming and J lost 0 bases, with 14 bases between them. This CDR3 comprises 16 residues. Germline V gene sequence: CDR1 SEHNR, CDR2 FQNEAQ (reference sequence). The CDR3: CASSERGYSSYNEQFF. The CDR3 coding sequence is TGTGCCAGCAGCGAAAGGGGTTACAGCTCCTACAATGAGCAGTTCTTC.

The V gene is TRBV9, the J gene TRBJ1-2, with a tentative D call TRBD1 (6 bases). This CDR3 is built from 17 residues. V was trimmed by 2 bases and J by 2 bases, leaving 19 bases between them. Per germline, CDR1 SGDLS and CDR2 YYNGEE. CDR3 nucleotide sequence: TGTGCCAGCAGCGTGAGTAATAGTGGGGACACCAACTATGGCTACACCTTC. It is translated as CASSVSNSGDTNYGYTF.

This chain connects TRBV6-5 to TRBJ1-2; tentatively, D is TRBD1 (5 bases). Trimming shortened V by 0 bases and J by 6 bases, and 8 bases separated the two germline ends. In germline, CDR1 is MNHEY, CDR2 SVGAGI. This CDR3 has 13 amino acids. Written as DNA, the CDR3 is TGTGCCAGCAGTTACTCAGGGGTTGATGGCTACACCTTC. Amino acid sequence: CASSYSGVDGYTF.

This clonotype was detected only a few times. The chain joins TRBV2 to TRBJ1-2; the D is unclear. Looked up from germline, CDR1 is SNHLY and CDR2 is FYNNEI. This CDR3 is 10 amino acids long. Between the trimmed V and J ends, which lost 6 bases and 7 bases, there was a span of 6 bases. CDR3 in amino acids: CASREVGYTF. In nucleotides, the CDR3 is TGTGCCAGCAGGGAGGTTGGCTACACCTTC.

This chain connects TRBV12-3 or TRBV12-4 to TRBJ2-2, with 8 bases lining up with TRBD2. This CDR3 region has 17 residues. The ends lost 6 bases at V and 3 bases at J; junction bases unmatched: 12. CDR3 DNA: TGTGCCAGCAGATTGGACATTTCTAGCGGGTACACCGGGGAGCTGTTTTTT. This gives the protein CASRLDISSGYTGELFF.

This clonotype came up a few times. The V and J genes are TRBV29-1 and TRBJ2-5; 8 nucleotides match TRBD1. Germline assignment: CDR1 SQVTM and CDR2 ANQGSEA. The CDR3 contains 15 residues. The V gene end was trimmed by 4 bases and the J gene end by 2 bases; junction bases not matched to a gene: 9. As DNA, the CDR3 is TGCAGCGTTGCTATGTGGGACAGGAGTCAAGAGACCCAGTACTTC. Encoded protein: CSVAMWDRSQETQYF.

J is TRBJ1-2 and V is TRBV30; 7 bases are shared with TRBD1. The V segment lost 5 bases and the J segment 7 bases; nucleotides outside the gene matches: 4. CDR1 GTSNPN and CDR2 SVGIG come from the germline V gene (reference sequence). The CDR3 sequence is 11 residues long. The CDR3 loop reads CAWGQVVGYTF. The CDR3 DNA reads TGTGCCTGGGGACAGGTTGTTGGCTACACCTTC.

This chain joins TRBV20-1 and TRBJ1-2; D not resolved. This CDR3 comprises 11 residues. V was pared by 7 bases and J by 2 bases, with 8 bases between. The germline V gene has CDR1 DFQATT and CDR2 SNEGSKA (reference sequence). The CDR3 DNA reads TGCAGTGGATCGGAGAACTATGGCTACACCTTC. Amino acids: CSGSENYGYTF.

This clonotype was recorded many times. V usage is TRBV7-2 and J usage is TRBJ2-1, with 9 nucleotides matching TRBD2. CDR3 size: 16 residues. Germline CDR1 SGHTA, CDR2 FQGNSA. The ends lost 3 bases at V and 4 bases at J; junction bases unmatched: 7. CDR3 sequence reads: CASSLTSGNIYNEQFF. CDR3 DNA: TGTGCCAGCAGCTTGACTAGCGGAAATATATACAATGAGCAGTTCTTC. The full variable domain, rest sourced from reference TRBV7-2 and TRBJ2-1, is GAGVSQSPSNKVTEKGKDVELRCDPISGHTALYWYRQSLGQGLEFLIYFQGNSAPDKSGLPSDRFSAERTGGSVSTLTIQRTQQEDSAVYLCASSLTSGNIYNEQFFGPGTRLTVL.

The chain has TRBV5-1 and TRBJ2-3, with 7 bases fitting TRBD2. J lost 4 bases, V lost 1 base, and 9 bases had no gene match. The V gene's germline CDR1 is SGHRS and CDR2 YFSETQ. This CDR3 comprises 16 residues. CDR3 sequence: CASSLRIAGLSDTQYF. The CDR3 DNA sequence: TGCGCCAGCAGCTTGCGGATAGCGGGTTTATCAGATACGCAGTATTTT.

The chain couples TRBV5-1 to TRBJ2-1, with 13 bases that match TRBD2. Germline CDR1 is SGHRS and CDR2 is YFSETQ. The CDR3 is 18 residues long. V lost 0 bases to trimming and J lost 7 bases; unmatched junction nucleotides: 10. The CDR3 nucleotides read TGCGCCAGCAGCTTGGGAACCAAACTAGCGGGAGGGGGGAATGAGCAGTTCTTC. Amino acids: CASSLGTKLAGGGNEQFF.

This clonotype was seen only a few times. The chain joins TRBV7-9 to TRBJ1-2, with D unresolved. Germline V gives CDR1 SEHNR, CDR2 FQNEAQ (reference sequence). The V end lost 2 bases, the J end lost 13 bases, and 11 bases lay between the germline ends. There are 11 residues in the CDR3. The CDR3 region is CASSLSQVCTF. As DNA, the CDR3 is TGTGCCAGCAGCTTAAGTCAGGTTTGCACCTTC.

This clonotype was recorded only once. The V call is TRBV3-1, the J call TRBJ2-6; 8 bases are shared with TRBD2. There are 18 residues in the CDR3. J lost 0 bases, V lost 3 bases, and 7 bases had no gene match. CDR1 LGHDT and CDR2 YNNKEL come from the germline V gene (reference sequence). The CDR3 nucleotides read TGTGCCAGCAGCCAGTCGGGACTAGTGCTCTCTGGGGCCAACGTCCTGACTTTC. Protein product: CASSQSGLVLSGANVLTF.

The gene calls are TRBV20-1 and TRBJ2-7; 7 nucleotides agree with TRBD2. CDR3 size: 13 residues. The germline V gene encodes CDR1 DFQATT and CDR2 SNEGSKA (reference sequence). The J segment lost 4 bases and the V segment lost 6 bases, leaving 9 bases of the junction unmatched. In nucleotides, the CDR3 is TGCAGTGCCCCCGGTGCTAGCGGTTACGAGCAGTACTTC. This gives the protein CSAPGASGYEQYF.

This chain joins TRBV5-1 and TRBJ2-3, with 9 bases matching TRBD1. This CDR3 comprises 19 residues. CDR1 SGHRS and CDR2 YFSETQ come from the germline V gene. V shed 4 bases, J shed 3 bases, and the junction held 18 bases outside the gene matches. CDR3 in amino acids: CASSTDRGALRLATDTQYF. In DNA, the CDR3 is TGCGCCAGCAGCACGGACAGGGGAGCGTTGAGGCTGGCGACAGATACGCAGTATTTT.

This clonotype has more than one count but fewer than ten. The rearrangement links TRBV7-9 to TRBJ2-1; 8 nucleotides line up with TRBD1. The CDR3 sequence is 16 residues long. V lost 5 bases, J lost 3 bases, and 9 bases stayed unmatched. Germline V gives CDR1 SEHNR, CDR2 FQNEAQ (reference sequence). CDR3: CASSPDRGPFYNEQFF. The CDR3 DNA sequence: TGTGCCAGCAGCCCCGACAGGGGCCCCTTCTACAATGAGCAGTTCTTC. Combining the CDR3 with reference TRBV7-9 and TRBJ2-1 gives the whole variable domain DTGVSQNPRHKITKRGQNVTFRCDPISEHNRLYWYRQTLGQGPEFLTYFQNEAQLEKSRLLSDRFSAERPKGSFSTLEIQRTEQGDSAMYLCASSPDRGPFYNEQFFGPGTRLTVL.